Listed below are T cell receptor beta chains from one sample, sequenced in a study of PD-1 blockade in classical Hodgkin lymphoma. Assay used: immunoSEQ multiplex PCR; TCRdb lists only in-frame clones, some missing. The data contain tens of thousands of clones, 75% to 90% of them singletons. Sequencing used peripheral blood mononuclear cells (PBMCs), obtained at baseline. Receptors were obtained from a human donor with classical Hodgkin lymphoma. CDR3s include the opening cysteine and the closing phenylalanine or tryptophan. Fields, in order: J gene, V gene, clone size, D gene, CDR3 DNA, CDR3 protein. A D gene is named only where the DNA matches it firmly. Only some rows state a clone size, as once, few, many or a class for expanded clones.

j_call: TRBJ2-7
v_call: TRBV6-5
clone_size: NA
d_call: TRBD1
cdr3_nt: TGTGCCAGCAGTTCCCTATGGGCAGGGGGCTACGAGCAGTACTTC
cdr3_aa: CASSSLWAGGYEQYF

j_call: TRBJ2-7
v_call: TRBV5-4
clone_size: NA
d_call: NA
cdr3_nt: TGTGCCAGCAGCTTGGGGGTTTCCTACGAGCAGTACTTC
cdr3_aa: CASSLGVSYEQYF

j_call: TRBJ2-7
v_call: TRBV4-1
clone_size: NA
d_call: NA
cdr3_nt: TGCGCCAGCAGCCAAGATCGTGGCTACTGGGAGCAGTACTTC
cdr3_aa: CASSQDRGYWEQYF

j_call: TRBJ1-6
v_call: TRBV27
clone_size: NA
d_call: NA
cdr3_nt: TGTGCCAGCAGGAGGCAGGGGAGAAATTCACCCCTCCACTTT
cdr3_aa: CASRRQGRNSPLHF

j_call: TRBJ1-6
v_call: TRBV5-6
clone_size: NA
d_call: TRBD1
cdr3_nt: TGTGCCAGCAGCTTCCGGGACAGAGAGAATTCACCCCTCCACTTT
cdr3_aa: CASSFRDRENSPLHF

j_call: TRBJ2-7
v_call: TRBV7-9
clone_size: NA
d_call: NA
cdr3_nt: TGTGCCAGCAGGTTCGGAGAGGCTGAGCAGTACTTC
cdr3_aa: CASRFGEAEQYF

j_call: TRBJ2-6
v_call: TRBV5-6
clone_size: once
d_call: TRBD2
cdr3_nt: TGTGCCAGCAGCCGGGGGGCTGGGGCCAACGTCCTGACTTTC
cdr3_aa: CASSRGAGANVLTF

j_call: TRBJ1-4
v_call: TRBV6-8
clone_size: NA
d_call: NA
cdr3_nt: TGTGCCAGCAGACCCCACTGGGGGATGGGTAATGAAAAACTGTTTTTT
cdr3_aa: CASRPHWGMGNEKLFF

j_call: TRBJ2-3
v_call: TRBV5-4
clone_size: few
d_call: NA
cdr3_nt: TGTGCCAGCAGCCCCGAGGTCGAGGGCACTACGCAGTATTTT
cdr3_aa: CASSPEVEGTTQYF

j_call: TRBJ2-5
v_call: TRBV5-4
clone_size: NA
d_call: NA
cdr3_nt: TGTGCCAGCAGCTCCAGGGGAGGAGTAGAGACCCAGTACTTC
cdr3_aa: CASSSRGGVETQYF

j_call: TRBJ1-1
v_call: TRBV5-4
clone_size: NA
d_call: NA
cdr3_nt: TGTGCCAGCAGCTTCCCCAGGACGGGTAACACTGAAGCTTTCTTT
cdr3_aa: CASSFPRTGNTEAFF